A selection of T cell receptor beta chains follows, all from one sample in a study of blood T cell repertoires in COVID-19. Generated by immunoSEQ multiplex PCR, the TCRdb table keeps only in-frame clones and is missing some. In the table there are roughly 250,000 clones, around 88% of which are singletons. The sample was PBMCs or T cells enriched from blood (not recorded which). These TCRs come from a woman in her thirties or forties with acute COVID-19. Each CDR3 is given with its conserved first and last residue. The D gene is left open where the match is weak. The size entry is marked missing in some rows and otherwise reads once, few, many or a size class.

v_gene	d_gene	j_gene	abundance	CDR3nt	CDR3aa
TRBV14	.	TRBJ2-3	few	TGTGCCAGCAGCCAAGATCACCCTCGGCTAGGATCAGATACGCAGTATTTT	CASSQDHPRLGSDTQYF
TRBV20-1	.	TRBJ1-3	.	TGCAGTGCTAGTCCGGGCTCTGGAAACACCATATATTTT	CSASPGSGNTIYF
TRBV18	.	TRBJ1-1	few	TGTGCCAGCGTAGGGGGGGACGGGAGGACTGAAGCTTTCTTT	CASVGGDGRTEAFF
TRBV9	.	TRBJ1-1	.	TGTGCCAGCAGCGTCACCCCGGTGAACACTGAAGCTTTCTTT	CASSVTPVNTEAFF
TRBV12-3/TRBV12-4	.	TRBJ1-2	.	TGTGCCAGCAGTTTCTCCGGGGACTATGGCTACACCTTC	CASSFSGDYGYTF
TRBV11-1	.	TRBJ2-7	.	TGTGCCAGCAGCTTAGTTCTGGCAACCTACGAGCAGTACTTC	CASSLVLATYEQYF
TRBV30	.	TRBJ1-1	.	TGTGCCTGGAGTGTCAAGCAGGGGAGTATAGCTTTCTTT	CAWSVKQGSIAFF
TRBV7-9	.	TRBJ1-5	.	TGTGCCAGCAGCTCCCAGGGGCAGCCCCAGCATTTT	CASSSQGQPQHF
TRBV19	TRBD1	TRBJ1-2	.	TGTGCCAGTAACGGACAGGGCGACTATGGCTACACCTTC	CASNGQGDYGYTF
TRBV27	.	TRBJ1-1	.	TGTGCCAGCAGAAGGGGTCTCGTCAGTGAAGCTTTCTTT	CASRRGLVSEAFF
TRBV30	TRBD2	TRBJ2-7	.	TGTGCCTGGGTTATAGCGGGTCTTACCTACGAGCAGTACTTC	CAWVIAGLTYEQYF
TRBV10-1	TRBD1	TRBJ1-1	.	TGCGCCAGCAGTAGGACAGGGGGAACTGAAGCTTTCTTT	CASSRTGGTEAFF
TRBV2	TRBD2	TRBJ2-1	.	TGTGCCAGCTGTTGGCGGGAGGGGTACAATGAGCAGTTCTTC	CASCWREGYNEQFF
TRBV5-1	.	TRBJ2-7	.	TGCGCCAGCAGCTTGACCACCGGTCGGGAGCAGTACTTC	CASSLTTGREQYF
TRBV11-2	.	TRBJ1-1	once	TGTGCCAGCAGCGACGTTGCCAGGGTGAACACTGAAGCTTTCTTT	CASSDVARVNTEAFF
TRBV5-6	TRBD2	TRBJ2-1	.	TGTGCCAGCAGCTTGCTCGGGAGGGGGGACAATGAGCAGTTCTTC	CASSLLGRGDNEQFF
TRBV5-1	TRBD1	TRBJ1-6	.	TGCGCCAGCAGCTTGTGGACAGGTCAGAATTCACCCCTCCACTTT	CASSLWTGQNSPLHF
TRBV2	.	TRBJ1-4	many	TGTGCCAGCAGGCCGCGGGGGGTCAATGAAAAACTGTTTTTT	CASRPRGVNEKLFF
TRBV18	TRBD2	TRBJ2-3	.	TGTGCCAGCTCACCTCTCCGCGGGAGTGGAGATACGCAGTATTTT	CASSPLRGSGDTQYF
TRBV11-2	.	TRBJ1-1	.	TGTGCCAGCAGCTTGCCTAATCTGAACACTGAAGCTTTCTTT	CASSLPNLNTEAFF
TRBV10-3	TRBD1	TRBJ1-2	.	TGTGCCATCAGCCCGACAGGGGACGATGGCTACACCTTC	CAISPTGDDGYTF
TRBV5-1	.	TRBJ1-1	.	TGCGCCAGCAGCTCCTGGGGCAGCCTGAACACTGAAGCTTTCTTT	CASSSWGSLNTEAFF
TRBV7-9	.	TRBJ1-6	.	TGTGCCAGCAGTCGCGAGGGCTCACCCCTCCACTTT	CASSREGSPLHF
TRBV13	TRBD1	TRBJ2-3	.	TGTGCCAGCAGCTTCGGGACAGGGAGCACAGATACGCAGTATTTT	CASSFGTGSTDTQYF
TRBV29-1	.	TRBJ1-2	.	TGCAGCGTTGACCGTGGCTACACCTTC	CSVDRGYTF
TRBV28	TRBD2	TRBJ2-3	.	TGTGCCAGCAGTCTAGCGGATATGCGCACAGATACGCAGTATTTT	CASSLADMRTDTQYF
TRBV7-3	.	TRBJ2-5	.	TGTGCCAGCAGTCCGACGGGTCGAGAGACCCAGTACTTC	CASSPTGRETQYF
TRBV3-1/TRBV3-2	.	TRBJ1-3	.	TGTGCCAGCAGCCAATCGCGGTACGGAAACACCATATATTTT	CASSQSRYGNTIYF
TRBV7-9	.	TRBJ2-1	.	TGTGCCAGCAGCCTACTTGGTTCGGCGGCTACCTACAATGAGCAGTTCTTC	CASSLLGSAATYNEQFF
TRBV30	.	TRBJ2-4	.	TGTGCCTGGAGTCTTCAGTTAGCCAAAAACATTCAGTACTTC	CAWSLQLAKNIQYF
TRBV5-6	TRBD2	TRBJ2-1	once	TGTGCCAGCAGCCTCTCCTACTGGCGGGAGGGCCCGGGATACGAGCAGTTCTTC	CASSLSYWREGPGYEQFF
TRBV5-1	TRBD1	TRBJ1-1	.	TGCGCCAGCAGCACACAGGGGATGAACACTGAAGCTTTCTTT	CASSTQGMNTEAFF
TRBV2	TRBD1	TRBJ1-6	many	TGTGCCTCCCGATGGACAGGGGATAATTCACCCCTCCACTTT	CASRWTGDNSPLHF
TRBV28	TRBD1	TRBJ1-6	.	TGTGCCAGCAGAACAGGGGTTCTAGATAATTCACCCCTCCACTTT	CASRTGVLDNSPLHF
TRBV5-1	TRBD2	TRBJ2-4	once	TGCGCCAGCAGCCCTGGACGGATAGCGGGAGGCTGGAACATTCAGTACTTC	CASSPGRIAGGWNIQYF
TRBV24-1	TRBD2	TRBJ2-1	.	TGTGCCACCAGTGACCCTGACGGACTAGCGGGAAGGCATGAGCAGTTCTTC	CATSDPDGLAGRHEQFF
TRBV19	TRBD1	TRBJ2-1	.	TGTGCCAGTAATTCAGGGGGCGTACGGGGTGAGCAGTTCTTC	CASNSGGVRGEQFF
TRBV27	TRBD2	TRBJ2-1	.	TGTGCCAGCCGGCCGGGGGGCTACAATGAGCAGTTCTTC	CASRPGGYNEQFF
TRBV5-1	TRBD1	TRBJ1-5	.	TGCGCCAGCAGCCCCGGGACAGGGAACCAGCCCCAGCATTTT	CASSPGTGNQPQHF
TRBV28	.	TRBJ1-2	.	TGTGCCAGCAGTTTTGCGACATATGGCTACACCTTC	CASSFATYGYTF
TRBV7-2	.	TRBJ2-1	few	TGTGCCAGCAGCTACCTAGCCAACGGAAGGAATGAGCAGTTCTTC	CASSYLANGRNEQFF
TRBV27	TRBD1	TRBJ2-5	.	TGTGCCAGCAGTTTATCGGGGACAGCGTCTGTCACAGACACCCAGTACTTC	CASSLSGTASVTDTQYF